This entry features one TCR beta chain sequence. The data stem from a study of T cell changes during pregnancy in multiple sclerosis. Germline V CDR1 and CDR2: SGHKS, YYEKEE (reference sequence). Between the trimmed V and J ends, which lost 4 bases and 5 bases, there was a span of 16 bases. The CDR3 length is 16 residues. Sequencing was performed with immunoSEQ multiplex PCR; in TCRdb, only in-frame clones are kept and a portion is missing. The sample yields approximately 100,000 clones, around 90% seen once. Specimen: peripheral blood, collected in the second trimester of pregnancy. The gene calls are TRBV5-5 and TRBJ1-6; D is possibly TRBD1 (6 bases). The clonotype was recovered from a female donor with multiple sclerosis, enrolled in a pregnancy study. Here the CDR3 DNA reads TGTGCCAGCAGCATACAGGGTACTAATGATAATTCACCCCTCCACTTT. As protein: CASSIQGTNDNSPLHF.